This T cell receptor (beta chain) was obtained from a study of blood T cell repertoires in COVID-19. The overall study: There were acute and convalescent COVID-19 samples, and they came from the United States, Italy and Spain. Sources were T cells, B-cell-depleted T cells, or PBMCs; the material itself was cDNA or gDNA.

The CDR3 sequence is 12 residues long. V gave up 5 bases and J gave up 2 bases, with 4 bases separating them. The germline CDR1 and CDR2 sequences are KGHDR and SFDVKD. In the source study's methods: Amplification with reference gene primers provided the estimates of nucleated cell counts. Sequencing was performed with immunoSEQ multiplex PCR; in TCRdb, only in-frame clones are kept and a portion is missing. V, J and clone size were drawn from that table, and D and trimming were deduced from the DNA. Of about 200,000 clones listed, approximately 84% are singletons. The chain combines TRBV24-1 with TRBJ2-3; the D is unclear. This sequence originates from a woman of 80 years or more with acute or convalescent COVID-19. The sequenced material came from peripheral blood. The CDR3 reads CATSGLTDTQYF. CDR3 sequence (DNA): TGTGCCACCAGTGGACTCACAGATACGCAGTATTTT.